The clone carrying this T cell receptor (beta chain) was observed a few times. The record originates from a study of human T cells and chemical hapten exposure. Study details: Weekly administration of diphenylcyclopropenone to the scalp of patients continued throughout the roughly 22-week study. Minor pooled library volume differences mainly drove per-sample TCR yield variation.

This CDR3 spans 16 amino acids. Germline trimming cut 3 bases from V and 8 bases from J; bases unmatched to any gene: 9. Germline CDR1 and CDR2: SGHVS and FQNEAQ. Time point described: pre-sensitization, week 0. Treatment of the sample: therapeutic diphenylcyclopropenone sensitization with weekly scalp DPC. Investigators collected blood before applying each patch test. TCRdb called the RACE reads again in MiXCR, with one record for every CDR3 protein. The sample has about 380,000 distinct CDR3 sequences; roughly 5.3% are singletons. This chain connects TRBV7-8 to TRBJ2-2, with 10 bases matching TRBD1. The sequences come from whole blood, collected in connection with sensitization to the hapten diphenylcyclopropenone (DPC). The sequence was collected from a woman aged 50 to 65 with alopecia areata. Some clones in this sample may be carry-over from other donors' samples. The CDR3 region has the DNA TGTGCCAGCAGCTTCCGGGACAGGGGACTCCAGGGGGAGCTGTTTTTT. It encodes CASSFRDRGLQGELFF. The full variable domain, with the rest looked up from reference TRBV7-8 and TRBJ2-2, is GAGVSQSPRYKVAKRGQDVALRCDPISGHVSLFWYQQALGQGPEFLTYFQNEAQLDKSGLPSDRFFAERPEGSVSTLKIQRTQQEDSAVYLCASSFRDRGLQGELFFGEGSRLTVL.